Listed below are T cell receptor beta chains from one sample, sequenced in a study of T cell repertoires in aging, cancer and after chemotherapy. TCRdb called the multiplex PCR reads again in MiXCR, with one record for every CDR3 protein. The sample lists about 2,500 distinct CDR3 sequences; 20% to 25% were seen once. Material for sequencing was blood. Receptors originate from a human donor in good health. CDR3s include the opening cysteine and the closing phenylalanine or tryptophan. D genes are given only for firm matches. Clone size is given for some rows only: seen once, a few or many times, or a class if the clone is expanded.

len: 14
j_gene: TRBJ1-2
abundance: few
d_gene: TRBD1
v_gene: TRBV20-1
CDR3nt: TGCAGTGCTAGACTGACAGGGGGCAACTATGGCTACACCTTC
CDR3aa: CSARLTGGNYGYTF

len: 17
j_gene: TRBJ1-1
abundance: few
d_gene: TRBD1
v_gene: TRBV7-2
CDR3nt: TGTGCCAGCAGCTTAGGCCGGACAGGGAGGGTATCGGCTGAAGCTTTCTTT
CDR3aa: CASSLGRTGRVSAEAFF

len: 15
j_gene: TRBJ1-1
abundance: once
d_gene: .
v_gene: TRBV4-3
CDR3nt: TGTGCCAGCAGCCCGGGCAGGGCGGGGAACACTGAAGCTTTCTTT
CDR3aa: CASSPGRAGNTEAFF

len: 11
j_gene: TRBJ2-1
abundance: .
d_gene: .
v_gene: TRBV5-1
CDR3nt: TGCGCCAGCAGAGCGGACAATGAGCAGTTCTTC
CDR3aa: CASRADNEQFF

len: 16
j_gene: TRBJ2-5
abundance: medium-sized
d_gene: .
v_gene: TRBV19
CDR3nt: TGTGCCAGTAGTATAGATTGGACTACAGGGAAAGAGACCCAGTACTTC
CDR3aa: CASSIDWTTGKETQYF

len: 16
j_gene: TRBJ2-1
abundance: medium-sized
d_gene: .
v_gene: TRBV18
CDR3nt: TGTGCCAGCTCACCACGTGGGGCAATGACCTACAATGAGCAGTTCTTC
CDR3aa: CASSPRGAMTYNEQFF

len: 16
j_gene: TRBJ2-2
abundance: .
d_gene: TRBD2
v_gene: TRBV6-1
CDR3nt: TGTGCCAGCAGGGCTACTAGCGGGGGGGCCCCCGGGGAGCTGTTTTTT
CDR3aa: CASRATSGGAPGELFF

len: 20
j_gene: TRBJ2-7
abundance: .
d_gene: .
v_gene: TRBV6-2/TRBV6-3
CDR3nt: TGTGCCAGCAGTGGATCCGGGCGAGGGAGTAGCCGAACATACTTCAGGAAGCAGTACTTC
CDR3aa: CASSGSGRGSSRTYFRKQYF

len: 16
j_gene: TRBJ2-3
abundance: few
d_gene: TRBD2
v_gene: TRBV5-1
CDR3nt: TGCGCCAGCAGCTTGGCACTAGCGGGGACAACAGATACGCAGTATTTT
CDR3aa: CASSLALAGTTDTQYF

len: 11
j_gene: TRBJ1-5
abundance: medium-sized
d_gene: .
v_gene: TRBV6-4
CDR3nt: TGTGCCAGCAATCCAATCCAGCACCAGCATTTT
CDR3aa: CASNPIQHQHF

len: 16
j_gene: TRBJ2-7
abundance: .
d_gene: TRBD1
v_gene: TRBV7-9
CDR3nt: TGTGCCAGCAGCTTAGGTAGGGACAGGGGATCCTACGAGCAGTACTTC
CDR3aa: CASSLGRDRGSYEQYF

len: 12
j_gene: TRBJ2-1
abundance: few
d_gene: .
v_gene: TRBV27
CDR3nt: TGTGCCAGCAGGGCCCAGGGTCATGAGCAGTTCTTC
CDR3aa: CASRAQGHEQFF

len: 14
j_gene: TRBJ1-2
abundance: medium-sized
d_gene: .
v_gene: TRBV19
CDR3nt: TGTGCCAGTACCCACCGGGGCTCCCGGCTTGGCTACACCTTC
CDR3aa: CASTHRGSRLGYTF

len: 15
j_gene: TRBJ2-6
abundance: medium-sized
d_gene: .
v_gene: TRBV6-2/TRBV6-3
CDR3nt: TGTGCCAGCAGTTCGCGACGAACTGGGGCCAACGTCCTGACTTTC
CDR3aa: CASSSRRTGANVLTF

len: 11
j_gene: TRBJ1-2
abundance: large
d_gene: TRBD1
v_gene: TRBV6-5
CDR3nt: TGTGCCAGCAGTGCCGGGACAGGCTCCACCTTC
CDR3aa: CASSAGTGSTF

len: 20
j_gene: TRBJ2-1
abundance: medium-sized
d_gene: TRBD2
v_gene: TRBV6-6
CDR3nt: TGTGCCAGCAGTTACTCCTCCCTAGCGGGGGGACCTAGCTCCTACAATGAGCAGTTCTTC
CDR3aa: CASSYSSLAGGPSSYNEQFF

len: 15
j_gene: TRBJ1-2
abundance: medium-sized
d_gene: .
v_gene: TRBV12-3/TRBV12-4
CDR3nt: TGTGCCAGCAGCCCTCAGGGTGGGATTAACTATGGCTACACCTTC
CDR3aa: CASSPQGGINYGYTF

len: 16
j_gene: TRBJ2-1
abundance: few
d_gene: TRBD2
v_gene: TRBV7-2
CDR3nt: TGTGCCAGCAGCTTAGCGGGTGCGGGGGGGATCAATGAGCAGTTCTTC
CDR3aa: CASSLAGAGGINEQFF

len: 12
j_gene: TRBJ2-7
abundance: large
d_gene: .
v_gene: TRBV19
CDR3nt: TGTGCCAGTAGTATGGGGGGTTACGAGCAGTACTTC
CDR3aa: CASSMGGYEQYF

len: 14
j_gene: TRBJ2-7
abundance: medium-sized
d_gene: .
v_gene: TRBV18
CDR3nt: TGTGCCAGCTCAGCACAAGGTCCGGGCTACGAGCAGTACTTC
CDR3aa: CASSAQGPGYEQYF

len: 14
j_gene: TRBJ1-2
abundance: .
d_gene: .
v_gene: TRBV7-2
CDR3nt: TGTGCCAGCAGCTTAGGACAGTCTAACTATGGCTACACCTTC
CDR3aa: CASSLGQSNYGYTF

len: 15
j_gene: TRBJ1-4
abundance: medium-sized
d_gene: .
v_gene: TRBV6-1
CDR3nt: TGTGCCAGCAGGGGGGGGAGGGGAGCTAATGAAAAACTGTTTTTT
CDR3aa: CASRGGRGANEKLFF

len: 17
j_gene: TRBJ2-1
abundance: .
d_gene: TRBD2
v_gene: TRBV20-1
CDR3nt: TGCAGTGCCACAAATCCCGGGACTAGCGGGGCAGCCAATGAGCAGTTCTTC
CDR3aa: CSATNPGTSGAANEQFF

len: 14
j_gene: TRBJ2-5
abundance: .
d_gene: .
v_gene: TRBV5-1
CDR3nt: TGCGCCAGCAGCTTGGCTTCAGGGCGGGAGACCCAGTACTTC
CDR3aa: CASSLASGRETQYF

len: 14
j_gene: TRBJ1-6
abundance: few
d_gene: TRBD1
v_gene: TRBV5-1
CDR3nt: TGCGCCAGCAGCTTGGGACAGGGTAATTCACCCCTCCACTTT
CDR3aa: CASSLGQGNSPLHF

len: 15
j_gene: TRBJ2-5
abundance: medium-sized
d_gene: TRBD1
v_gene: TRBV5-1
CDR3nt: TGCGCCAGCAGCATGTCCAACAGGGGTGGAGAGACCCAGTACTTC
CDR3aa: CASSMSNRGGETQYF

len: 15
j_gene: TRBJ2-3
abundance: medium-sized
d_gene: .
v_gene: TRBV18
CDR3nt: TGTGCCAGCTCACCCATTCCTATAAGCACAGATACGCAGTATTTT
CDR3aa: CASSPIPISTDTQYF

len: 14
j_gene: TRBJ2-7
abundance: .
d_gene: .
v_gene: TRBV4-3
CDR3nt: TGCGCCAGCAGCCAAGAGGAAAACAGTTTCGAGCAGTACTTC
CDR3aa: CASSQEENSFEQYF

len: 13
j_gene: TRBJ1-2
abundance: .
d_gene: .
v_gene: TRBV2
CDR3nt: TGTGCCAGCAGTGCACAGGTAGGCTATGGCTACACCTTC
CDR3aa: CASSAQVGYGYTF

len: 13
j_gene: TRBJ1-5
abundance: large
d_gene: .
v_gene: TRBV29-1
CDR3nt: TGCAGCGTTGTCACAGGGAGCAATCAGCCCCAGCATTTT
CDR3aa: CSVVTGSNQPQHF

len: 14
j_gene: TRBJ2-1
abundance: large
d_gene: TRBD2
v_gene: TRBV6-6
CDR3nt: TGTGCCAGCAGTACTAGCGGGGACTACAATGAGCAGTTCTTC
CDR3aa: CASSTSGDYNEQFF

len: 14
j_gene: TRBJ2-5
abundance: large
d_gene: .
v_gene: TRBV6-5
CDR3nt: TGTGCCAGCAGACAAGGGGGGAGCGGAGAGACCCAGTACTTC
CDR3aa: CASRQGGSGETQYF

len: 13
j_gene: TRBJ1-1
abundance: .
d_gene: .
v_gene: TRBV7-9
CDR3nt: TGTGCCAGCAGCTTAGGAACAGTCACTGAAGCTTTCTTT
CDR3aa: CASSLGTVTEAFF

len: 13
j_gene: TRBJ1-5
abundance: medium-sized
d_gene: .
v_gene: TRBV13
CDR3nt: TGTGCCAGCAGCTACGGTAGCAATCAGCCCCAGCATTTT
CDR3aa: CASSYGSNQPQHF

len: 14
j_gene: TRBJ1-5
abundance: .
d_gene: .
v_gene: TRBV6-2/TRBV6-3
CDR3nt: TGTGCCAGCAGTTACGGGGCGAGCAATCAGCCCCAGCATTTT
CDR3aa: CASSYGASNQPQHF

len: 15
j_gene: TRBJ2-2
abundance: .
d_gene: .
v_gene: TRBV5-5
CDR3nt: TGTGCCAGCAGCGCCACAGGAGGGAACACCGGGGAGCTGTTTTTT
CDR3aa: CASSATGGNTGELFF

len: 15
j_gene: TRBJ2-2
abundance: medium-sized
d_gene: .
v_gene: TRBV24-1
CDR3nt: TGTGCCACACGGGCGGGGCAGGGCAACACCGGGGAGCTGTTTTTT
CDR3aa: CATRAGQGNTGELFF

len: 20
j_gene: TRBJ2-2
abundance: large
d_gene: .
v_gene: TRBV29-1
CDR3nt: TGCAGCGTTGAAGAGGGAAGGGCCTCATCTTTCCACGCGAACACCGGGGAGCTGTTTTTT
CDR3aa: CSVEEGRASSFHANTGELFF

len: 17
j_gene: TRBJ1-5
abundance: few
d_gene: TRBD1
v_gene: TRBV28
CDR3nt: TGTGCCAGCAGTTTATTTGGACAGGGAGGGGGCAATCAGCCCCAGCATTTT
CDR3aa: CASSLFGQGGGNQPQHF

len: 15
j_gene: TRBJ1-4
abundance: medium-sized
d_gene: .
v_gene: TRBV7-2
CDR3nt: TGTGCCAGCAGCAACGGCGGTGCTGGGGCCGGAAAACTGTTTTTT
CDR3aa: CASSNGGAGAGKLFF

len: 15
j_gene: TRBJ2-2
abundance: large
d_gene: TRBD2
v_gene: TRBV6-2/TRBV6-3
CDR3nt: TGTGCCAGCAATGATGGGACTACAGGCACCGGGGAGCTGTTTTTT
CDR3aa: CASNDGTTGTGELFF

len: 14
j_gene: TRBJ2-7
abundance: medium-sized
d_gene: .
v_gene: TRBV5-4
CDR3nt: TGTGCCAGCAGCTTGGTAGGGGGCGGGGACGAGCAGTACTTC
CDR3aa: CASSLVGGGDEQYF

len: 15
j_gene: TRBJ1-2
abundance: medium-sized
d_gene: TRBD1
v_gene: TRBV18
CDR3nt: TGTGCCAGCTCACCTCGACAGGGCCGTAACTATGGCTACACCTTC
CDR3aa: CASSPRQGRNYGYTF

len: 15
j_gene: TRBJ2-3
abundance: few
d_gene: .
v_gene: TRBV2
CDR3nt: TGTGCCAGCAGTGTTACTAGGGCCGAGGCAGATACGCAGTATTTT
CDR3aa: CASSVTRAEADTQYF

len: 12
j_gene: TRBJ1-2
abundance: .
d_gene: .
v_gene: TRBV5-1
CDR3nt: TGCGCCAGCAGCTTGGGGGGCTGGGGCTACACCTTC
CDR3aa: CASSLGGWGYTF